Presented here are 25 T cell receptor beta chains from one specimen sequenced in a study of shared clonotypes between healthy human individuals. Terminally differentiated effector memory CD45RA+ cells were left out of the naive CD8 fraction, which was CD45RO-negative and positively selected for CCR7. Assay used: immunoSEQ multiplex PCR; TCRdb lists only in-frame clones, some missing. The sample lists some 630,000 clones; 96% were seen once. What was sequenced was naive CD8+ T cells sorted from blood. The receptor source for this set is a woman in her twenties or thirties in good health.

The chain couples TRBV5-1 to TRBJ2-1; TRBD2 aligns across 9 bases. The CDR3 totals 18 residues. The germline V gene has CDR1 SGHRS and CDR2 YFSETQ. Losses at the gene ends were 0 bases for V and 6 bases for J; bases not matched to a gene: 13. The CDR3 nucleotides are TGCGCCAGCAGCTTGGGATCCGTAGCGGGAGTAGCGAGCAATGAGCAGTTCTTC. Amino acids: CASSLGSVAGVASNEQFF.

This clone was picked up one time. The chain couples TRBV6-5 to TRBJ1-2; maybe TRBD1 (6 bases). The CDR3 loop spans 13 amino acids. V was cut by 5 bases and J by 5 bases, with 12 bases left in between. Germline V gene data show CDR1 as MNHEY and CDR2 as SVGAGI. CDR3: CASSNTGNYGYTF. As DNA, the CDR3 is TGTGCCAGCAGTAACACAGGGAATTATGGCTACACCTTC.

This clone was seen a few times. Written as DNA, the CDR3 is TGTGCCAGCAGCGCAGGAAATGAAAACACCATATATTTT. This gives the protein CASSAGNENTIYF. V gene TRBV7-9 combines with J gene TRBJ1-3; D not certain. Germline V gives CDR1 SEHNR, CDR2 FQNEAQ (reference sequence). V lost 5 bases and J 6 bases, leaving 11 bases between the germline ends. This CDR3 spans 13 amino acids.

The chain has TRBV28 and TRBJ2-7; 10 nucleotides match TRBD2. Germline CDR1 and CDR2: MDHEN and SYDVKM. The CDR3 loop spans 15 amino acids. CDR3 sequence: CATSTLAGVGYEQYF. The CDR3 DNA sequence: TGTGCAACCTCTACCCTAGCGGGAGTAGGGTACGAGCAGTACTTC.

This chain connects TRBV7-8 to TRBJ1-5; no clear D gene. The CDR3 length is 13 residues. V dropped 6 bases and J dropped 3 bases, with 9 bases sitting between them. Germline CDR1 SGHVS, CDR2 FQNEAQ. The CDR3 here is CASSQWDNQPQHF. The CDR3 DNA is TGTGCCAGCAGTCAGTGGGACAATCAGCCCCAGCATTTT.

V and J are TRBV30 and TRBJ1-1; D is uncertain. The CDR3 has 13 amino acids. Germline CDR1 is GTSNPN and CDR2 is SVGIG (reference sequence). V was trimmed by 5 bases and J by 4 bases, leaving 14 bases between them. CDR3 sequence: CAWGGVSLTEAFF. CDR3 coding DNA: TGTGCCTGGGGCGGGGTCAGTCTCACTGAAGCTTTCTTT.

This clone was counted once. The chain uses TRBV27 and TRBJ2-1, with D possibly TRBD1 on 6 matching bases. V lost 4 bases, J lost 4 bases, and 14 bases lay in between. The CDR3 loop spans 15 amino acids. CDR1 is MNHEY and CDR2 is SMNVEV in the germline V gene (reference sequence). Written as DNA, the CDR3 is TGTGCCAGCAGTTACGACAGGAGCCGGTACAATGAGCAGTTCTTC. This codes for CASSYDRSRYNEQFF.

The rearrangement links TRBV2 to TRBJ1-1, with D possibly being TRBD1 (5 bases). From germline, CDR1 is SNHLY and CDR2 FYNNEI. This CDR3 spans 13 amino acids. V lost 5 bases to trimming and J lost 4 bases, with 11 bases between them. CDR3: CASSQDQGTEAFF. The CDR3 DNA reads TGTGCCAGCAGTCAAGATCAGGGCACTGAAGCTTTCTTT.

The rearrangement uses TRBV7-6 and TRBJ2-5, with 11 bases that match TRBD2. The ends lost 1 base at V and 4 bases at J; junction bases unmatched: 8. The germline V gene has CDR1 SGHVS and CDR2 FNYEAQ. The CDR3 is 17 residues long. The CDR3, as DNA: TGTGCCAGCAGCTTAGATGGTAGCGGGAGGGCCCTAGAGACCCAGTACTTC. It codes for CASSLDGSGRALETQYF.

DNA for the CDR3: TGTGCCAGCAGCCCAACACTAAACACTGAAGCTTTCTTT. Translating it yields CASSPTLNTEAFF. This chain connects TRBV5-6 to TRBJ1-1, with D unresolved. Germline CDR1 and CDR2: SGHDT and YYEEEE. V lost 4 bases and J 2 bases, leaving 9 bases between the germline ends. The CDR3 consists of 13 residues.

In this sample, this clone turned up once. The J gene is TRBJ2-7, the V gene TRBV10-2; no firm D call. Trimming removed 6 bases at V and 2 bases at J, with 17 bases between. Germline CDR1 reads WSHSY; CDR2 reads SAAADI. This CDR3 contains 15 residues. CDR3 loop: CASRPEHNPAYEQYF. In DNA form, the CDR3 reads TGCGCCAGCAGACCAGAACACAACCCGGCCTACGAGCAGTACTTC.

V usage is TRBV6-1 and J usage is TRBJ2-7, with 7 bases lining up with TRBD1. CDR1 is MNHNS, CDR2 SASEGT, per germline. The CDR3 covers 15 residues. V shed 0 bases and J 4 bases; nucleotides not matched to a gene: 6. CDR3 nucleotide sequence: TGTGCCAGCAGTGAAGCGCCCGGCAGGGGGTACGAGCAGTACTTC. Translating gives CASSEAPGRGYEQYF.

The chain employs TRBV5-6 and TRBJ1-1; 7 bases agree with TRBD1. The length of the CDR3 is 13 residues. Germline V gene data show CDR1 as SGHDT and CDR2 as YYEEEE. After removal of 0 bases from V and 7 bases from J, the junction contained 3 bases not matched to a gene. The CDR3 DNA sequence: TGTGCCAGCAGCTTGGGCGGACAGGTTGAAGCTTTCTTT. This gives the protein CASSLGGQVEAFF.

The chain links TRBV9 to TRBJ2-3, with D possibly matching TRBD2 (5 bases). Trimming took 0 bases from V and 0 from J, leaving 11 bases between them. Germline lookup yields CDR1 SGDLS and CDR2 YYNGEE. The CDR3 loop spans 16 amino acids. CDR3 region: CASSVGGGWSTDTQYF. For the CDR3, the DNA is TGTGCCAGCAGCGTAGGAGGCGGGTGGAGCACAGATACGCAGTATTTT.

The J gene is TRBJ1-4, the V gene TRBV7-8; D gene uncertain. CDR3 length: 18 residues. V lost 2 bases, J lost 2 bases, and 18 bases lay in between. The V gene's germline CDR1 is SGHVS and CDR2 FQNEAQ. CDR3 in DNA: TGTGCCAGCAGCTTACCCCACCTGGGTGTAGGGACTAATGAAAAACTGTTTTTT. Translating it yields CASSLPHLGVGTNEKLFF. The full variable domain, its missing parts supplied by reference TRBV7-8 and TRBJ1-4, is GAGVSQSPRYKVAKRGQDVALRCDPISGHVSLFWYQQALGQGPEFLTYFQNEAQLDKSGLPSDRFFAERPEGSVSTLKIQRTQQEDSAVYLCASSLPHLGVGTNEKLFFGSGTQLSVL.

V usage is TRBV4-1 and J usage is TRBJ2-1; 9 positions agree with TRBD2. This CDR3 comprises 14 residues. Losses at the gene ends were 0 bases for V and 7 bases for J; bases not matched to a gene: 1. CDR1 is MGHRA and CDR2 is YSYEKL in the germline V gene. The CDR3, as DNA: TGCGCCAGCAGCCAAGATACTAGCGGGAATGAGCAGTTCTTC. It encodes CASSQDTSGNEQFF.

As DNA, the CDR3 is TGTGCCAGCAGTCCCTCCGGGGCCTATGGCTACACCTTC. This encodes CASSPSGAYGYTF. The chain has TRBV28 and TRBJ1-2, with a tentative D call TRBD1 (5 bases). From germline, CDR1 is MDHEN and CDR2 SYDVKM. The CDR3 runs 13 residues. Between the trimmed V and J ends, which lost 5 bases and 4 bases, there was a span of 11 bases.

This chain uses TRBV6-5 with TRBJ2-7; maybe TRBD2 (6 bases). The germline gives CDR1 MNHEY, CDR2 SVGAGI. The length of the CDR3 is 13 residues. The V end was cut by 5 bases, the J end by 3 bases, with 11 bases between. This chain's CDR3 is CASSEGGDYEQYF. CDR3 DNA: TGTGCCAGCAGTGAAGGAGGGGACTACGAGCAGTACTTC.

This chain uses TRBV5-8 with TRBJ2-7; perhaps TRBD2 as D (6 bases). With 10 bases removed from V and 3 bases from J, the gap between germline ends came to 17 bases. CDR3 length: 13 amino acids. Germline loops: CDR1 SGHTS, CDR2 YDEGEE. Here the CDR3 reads CADGTSRHYEQYF. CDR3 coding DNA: TGTGCCGATGGGACTTCTCGCCACTACGAGCAGTACTTC.

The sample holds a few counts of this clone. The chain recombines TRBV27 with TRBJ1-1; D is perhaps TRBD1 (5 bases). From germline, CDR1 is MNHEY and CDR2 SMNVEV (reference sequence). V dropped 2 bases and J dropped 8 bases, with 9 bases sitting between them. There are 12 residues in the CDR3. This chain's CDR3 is CASSLQGQEAFF. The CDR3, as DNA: TGTGCCAGCAGTTTACAGGGCCAAGAAGCTTTCTTT.

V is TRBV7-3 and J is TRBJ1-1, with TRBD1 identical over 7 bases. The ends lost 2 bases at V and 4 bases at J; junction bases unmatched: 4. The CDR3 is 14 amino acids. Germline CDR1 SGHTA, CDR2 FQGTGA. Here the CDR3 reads CASSLQGDVTEAFF. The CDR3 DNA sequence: TGTGCCAGCAGCTTACAGGGGGATGTCACTGAAGCTTTCTTT. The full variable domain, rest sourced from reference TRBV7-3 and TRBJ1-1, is GAGVSQTPSNKVTEKGKYVELRCDPISGHTALYWYRQSLGQGPEFLIYFQGTGAADDSGLPNDRFFAVRPEGSVSTLKIQRTERGDSAVYLCASSLQGDVTEAFFGQGTRLTVV.

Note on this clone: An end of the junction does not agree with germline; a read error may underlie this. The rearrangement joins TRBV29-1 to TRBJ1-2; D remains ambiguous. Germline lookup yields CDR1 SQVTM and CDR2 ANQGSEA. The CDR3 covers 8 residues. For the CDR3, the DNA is TGCAGCTTTGATGGCTACACCTTC. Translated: CSFDGYTF.

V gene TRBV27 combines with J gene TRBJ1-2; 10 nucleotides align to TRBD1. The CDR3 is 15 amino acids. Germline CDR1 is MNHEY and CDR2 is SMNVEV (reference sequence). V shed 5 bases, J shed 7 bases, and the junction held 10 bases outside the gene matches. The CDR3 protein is CASSILTGGAGGYTF. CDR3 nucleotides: TGTGCCAGCAGTATTCTGACAGGGGGCGCCGGTGGCTACACCTTC.

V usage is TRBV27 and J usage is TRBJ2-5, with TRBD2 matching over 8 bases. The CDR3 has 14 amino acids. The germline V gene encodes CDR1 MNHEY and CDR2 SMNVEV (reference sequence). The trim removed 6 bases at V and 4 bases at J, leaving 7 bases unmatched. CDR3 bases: TGTGCCAGCAGCTACGGGAGGGCCTCAGAGACCCAGTACTTC. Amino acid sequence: CASSYGRASETQYF.

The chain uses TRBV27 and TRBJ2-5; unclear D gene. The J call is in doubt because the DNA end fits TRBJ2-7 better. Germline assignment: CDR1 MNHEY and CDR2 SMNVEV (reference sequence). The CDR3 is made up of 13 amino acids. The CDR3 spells CASKDSNRREQYF. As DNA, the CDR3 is TGTGCCAGCAAAGACTCTAATCGCCGCGAGCAGTACTTC.